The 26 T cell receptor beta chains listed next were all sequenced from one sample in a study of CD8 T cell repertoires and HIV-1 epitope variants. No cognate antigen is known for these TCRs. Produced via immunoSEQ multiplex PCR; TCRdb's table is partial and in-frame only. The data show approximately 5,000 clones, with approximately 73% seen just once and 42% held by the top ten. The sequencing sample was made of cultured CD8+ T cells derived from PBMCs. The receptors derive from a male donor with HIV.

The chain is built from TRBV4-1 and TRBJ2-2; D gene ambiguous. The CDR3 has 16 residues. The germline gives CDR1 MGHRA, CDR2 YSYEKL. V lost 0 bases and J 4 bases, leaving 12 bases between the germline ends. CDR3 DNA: TGCGCCAGCAGCCAAGATCTGGTGGGGTCCACCGGGGAGCTGTTTTTT. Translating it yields CASSQDLVGSTGELFF.

CDR3 amino acids: CASSYSTGAGANVLTF. In DNA form, the CDR3 reads TGTGCCAGCAGTTACTCGACGGGGGCTGGGGCCAACGTCCTGACTTTC. The V and J genes are TRBV6-5 and TRBJ2-6; D might be TRBD2 (6 bases). There are 16 residues in the CDR3. The V gene's germline CDR1 is MNHEY and CDR2 SVGAGI. V was cut by 0 bases and J by 2 bases, with 8 bases left in between.

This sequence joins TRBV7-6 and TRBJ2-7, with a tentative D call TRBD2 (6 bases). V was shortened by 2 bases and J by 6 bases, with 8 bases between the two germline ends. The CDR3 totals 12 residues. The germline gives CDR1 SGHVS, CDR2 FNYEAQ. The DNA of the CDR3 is TGTGCCAGCAGCTTACGAGCGGGCGAGCAGTACTTC. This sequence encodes CASSLRAGEQYF.

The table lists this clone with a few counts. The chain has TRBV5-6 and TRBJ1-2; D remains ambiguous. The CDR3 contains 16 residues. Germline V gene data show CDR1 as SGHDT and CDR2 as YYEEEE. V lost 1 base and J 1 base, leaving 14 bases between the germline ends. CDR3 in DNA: TGTGCCAGCAGCTTGTACCCCCAGGATATTAACTATGGCTACACCTTC. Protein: CASSLYPQDINYGYTF.

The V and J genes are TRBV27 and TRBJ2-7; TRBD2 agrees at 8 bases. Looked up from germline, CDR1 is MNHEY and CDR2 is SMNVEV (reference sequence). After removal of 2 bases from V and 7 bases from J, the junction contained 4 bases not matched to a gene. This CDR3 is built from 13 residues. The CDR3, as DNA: TGTGCCAGCAGTTTAGGCAGCGGGAGAGAGCAGTACTTC. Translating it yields CASSLGSGREQYF.

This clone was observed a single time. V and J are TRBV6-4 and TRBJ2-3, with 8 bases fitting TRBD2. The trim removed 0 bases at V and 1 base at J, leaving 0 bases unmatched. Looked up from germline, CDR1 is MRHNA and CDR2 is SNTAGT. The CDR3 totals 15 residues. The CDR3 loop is CASSDSRGGTDTQYF. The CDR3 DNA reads TGTGCCAGCAGTGACTCGCGGGGGGGCACAGATACGCAGTATTTT.

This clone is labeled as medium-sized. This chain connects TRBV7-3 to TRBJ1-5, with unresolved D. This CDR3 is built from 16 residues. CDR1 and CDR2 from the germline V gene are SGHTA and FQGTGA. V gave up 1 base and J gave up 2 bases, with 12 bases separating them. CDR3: CASSLNGGLRNQPQHF. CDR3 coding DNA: TGTGCCAGCAGCTTAAATGGAGGGTTGCGCAATCAGCCCCAGCATTTT.

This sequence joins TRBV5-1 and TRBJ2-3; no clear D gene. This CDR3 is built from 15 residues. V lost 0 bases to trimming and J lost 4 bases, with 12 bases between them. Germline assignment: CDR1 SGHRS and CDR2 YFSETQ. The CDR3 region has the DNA TGCGCCAGCAGCTTGGGAGACACGCAATCAGATACGCAGTATTTT. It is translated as CASSLGDTQSDTQYF.

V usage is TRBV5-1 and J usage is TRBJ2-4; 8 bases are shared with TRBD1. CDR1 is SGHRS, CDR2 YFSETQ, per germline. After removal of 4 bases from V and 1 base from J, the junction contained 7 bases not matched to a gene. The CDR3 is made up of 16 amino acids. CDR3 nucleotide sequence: TGCGCCAGCAGCGTCACGACAGGGGTGGCCAAAAACATTCAGTACTTC. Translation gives CASSVTTGVAKNIQYF.

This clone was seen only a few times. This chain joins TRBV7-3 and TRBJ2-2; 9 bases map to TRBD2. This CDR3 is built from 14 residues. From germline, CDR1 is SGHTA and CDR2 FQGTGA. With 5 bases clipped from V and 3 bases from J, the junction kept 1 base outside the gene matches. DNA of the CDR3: TGTGCCAGCAGCCGACTAGCGGACACCGGGGAGCTGTTTTTT. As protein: CASSRLADTGELFF.

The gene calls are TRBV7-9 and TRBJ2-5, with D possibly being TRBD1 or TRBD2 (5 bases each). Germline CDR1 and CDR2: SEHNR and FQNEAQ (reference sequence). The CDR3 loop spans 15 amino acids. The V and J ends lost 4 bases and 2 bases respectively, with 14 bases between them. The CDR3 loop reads CASSSPGTLQETQYF. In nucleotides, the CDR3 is TGTGCCAGCAGCTCCCCTGGGACGTTGCAAGAGACCCAGTACTTC.

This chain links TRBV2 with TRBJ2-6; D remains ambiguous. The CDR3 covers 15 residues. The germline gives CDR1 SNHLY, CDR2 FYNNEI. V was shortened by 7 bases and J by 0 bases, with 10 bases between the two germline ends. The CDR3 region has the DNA TGTGCCAGCACCCCCTTCGACTCTGGGGCCAACGTCCTGACTTTC. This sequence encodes CASTPFDSGANVLTF.

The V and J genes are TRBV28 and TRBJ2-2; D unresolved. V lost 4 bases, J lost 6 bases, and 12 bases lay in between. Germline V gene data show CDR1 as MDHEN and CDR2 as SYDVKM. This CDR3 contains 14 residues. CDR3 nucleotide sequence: TGTGCCAGCAGTTCATCGGTGGTAGCCGGGGAGCTGTTTTTT. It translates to CASSSSVVAGELFF. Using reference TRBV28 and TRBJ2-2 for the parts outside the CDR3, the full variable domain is DVKVTQSSRYLVKRTGEKVFLECVQDMDHENMFWYRQDPGLGLRLIYFSYDVKMKEKGDIPEGYSVSREKKERFSLILESASTNQTSMYLCASSSSVVAGELFFGEGSRLTVL.

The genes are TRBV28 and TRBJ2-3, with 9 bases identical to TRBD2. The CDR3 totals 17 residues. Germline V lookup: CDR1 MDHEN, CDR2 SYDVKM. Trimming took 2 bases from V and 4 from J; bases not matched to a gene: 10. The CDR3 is CASSLGGLAGLADTQYF. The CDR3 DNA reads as TGTGCCAGCAGTTTAGGGGGGCTAGCGGGGTTGGCAGATACGCAGTATTTT.

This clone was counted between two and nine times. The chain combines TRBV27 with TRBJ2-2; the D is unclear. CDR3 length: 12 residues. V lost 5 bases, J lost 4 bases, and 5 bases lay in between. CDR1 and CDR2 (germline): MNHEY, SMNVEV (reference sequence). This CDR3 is CASSPTTGELFF. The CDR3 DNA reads TGTGCCAGCAGTCCCACCACCGGGGAGCTGTTTTTT.

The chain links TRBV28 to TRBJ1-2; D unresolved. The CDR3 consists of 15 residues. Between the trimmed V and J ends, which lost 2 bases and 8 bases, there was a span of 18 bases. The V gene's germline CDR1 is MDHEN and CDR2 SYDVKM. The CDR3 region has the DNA TGTGCCAGCAGTTTAGAAGGGTACCCACTTTGGGGCTACACCTTC. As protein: CASSLEGYPLWGYTF.

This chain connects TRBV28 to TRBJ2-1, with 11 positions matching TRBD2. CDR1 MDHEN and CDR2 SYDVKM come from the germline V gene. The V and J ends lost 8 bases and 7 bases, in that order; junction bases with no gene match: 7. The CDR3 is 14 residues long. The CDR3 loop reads CASLTSGGWNEQFF. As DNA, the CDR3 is TGTGCCAGCCTCACTAGCGGGGGATGGAATGAGCAGTTCTTC.

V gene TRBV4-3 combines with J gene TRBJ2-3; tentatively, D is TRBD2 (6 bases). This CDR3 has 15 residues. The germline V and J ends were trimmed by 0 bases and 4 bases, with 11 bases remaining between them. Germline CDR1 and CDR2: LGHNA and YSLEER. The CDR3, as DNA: TGCGCCAGCAGCCAAGATGGGCGGGGTGCAGATACGCAGTATTTT. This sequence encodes CASSQDGRGADTQYF.

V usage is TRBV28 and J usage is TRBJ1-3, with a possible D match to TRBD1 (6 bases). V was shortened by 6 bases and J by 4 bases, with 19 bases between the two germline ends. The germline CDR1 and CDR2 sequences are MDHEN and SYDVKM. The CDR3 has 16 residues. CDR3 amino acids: CASRGPGQLSGNTIYF. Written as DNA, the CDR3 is TGTGCCAGCAGGGGACCCGGACAGTTGTCAGGAAACACCATATATTTT.

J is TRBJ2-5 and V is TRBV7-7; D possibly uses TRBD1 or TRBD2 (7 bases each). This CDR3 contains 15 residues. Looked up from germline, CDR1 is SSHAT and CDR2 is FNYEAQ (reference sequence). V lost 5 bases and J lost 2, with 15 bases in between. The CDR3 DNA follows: TGTGCCAGCAGCCAGGGGGGGGCTGTACAAGAGACCCAGTACTTC. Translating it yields CASSQGGAVQETQYF.

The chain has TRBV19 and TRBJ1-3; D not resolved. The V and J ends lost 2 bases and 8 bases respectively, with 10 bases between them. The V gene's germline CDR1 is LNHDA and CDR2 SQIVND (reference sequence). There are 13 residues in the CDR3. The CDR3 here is CASSIISEDTIYF. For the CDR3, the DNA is TGTGCCAGTAGTATAATATCGGAAGACACCATATATTTT.

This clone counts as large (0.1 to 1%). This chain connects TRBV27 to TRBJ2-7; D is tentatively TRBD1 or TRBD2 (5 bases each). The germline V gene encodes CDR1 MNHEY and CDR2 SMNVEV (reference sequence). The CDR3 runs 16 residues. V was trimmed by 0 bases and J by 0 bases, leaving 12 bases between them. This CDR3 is CASSLSVGTYSYEQYF. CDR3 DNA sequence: TGTGCCAGCAGTTTATCGGTTGGGACGTACTCCTACGAGCAGTACTTC.

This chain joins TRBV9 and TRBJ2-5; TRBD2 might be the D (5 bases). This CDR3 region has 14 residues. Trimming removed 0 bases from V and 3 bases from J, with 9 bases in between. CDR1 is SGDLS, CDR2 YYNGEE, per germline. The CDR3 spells CASSVVPAEETQYF. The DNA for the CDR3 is TGTGCCAGCAGCGTAGTCCCAGCGGAAGAGACCCAGTACTTC.

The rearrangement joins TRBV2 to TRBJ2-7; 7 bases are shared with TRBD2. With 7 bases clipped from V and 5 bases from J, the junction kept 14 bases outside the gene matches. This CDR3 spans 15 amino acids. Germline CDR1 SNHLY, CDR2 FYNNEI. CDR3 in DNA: TGTGCCAGCATTGGATTCGAGTCTAGCGGTAACGAGCAGTACTTC. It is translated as CASIGFESSGNEQYF.

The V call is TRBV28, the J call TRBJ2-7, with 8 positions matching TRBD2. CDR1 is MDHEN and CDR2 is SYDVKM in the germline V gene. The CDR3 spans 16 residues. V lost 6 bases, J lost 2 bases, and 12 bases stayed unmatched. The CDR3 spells CASSPSGGAHAYEQYF. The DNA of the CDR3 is TGTGCCAGCAGCCCTTCGGGGGGGGCCCACGCCTACGAGCAGTACTTC.

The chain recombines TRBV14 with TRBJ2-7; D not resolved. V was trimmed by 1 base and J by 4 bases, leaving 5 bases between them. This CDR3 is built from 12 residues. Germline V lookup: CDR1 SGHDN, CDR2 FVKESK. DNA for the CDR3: TGTGCCAGCAGCCAAGCAAATTACGAGCAGTACTTC. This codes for CASSQANYEQYF. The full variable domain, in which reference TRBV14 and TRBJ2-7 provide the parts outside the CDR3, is EAGVTQFPSHSVIEKGQTVTLRCDPISGHDNLYWYRRVMGKEIKFLLHFVKESKQDESGMPNNRFLAERTGGTYSTLKVQPAELEDSGVYFCASSQANYEQYFGPGTRLTVT.